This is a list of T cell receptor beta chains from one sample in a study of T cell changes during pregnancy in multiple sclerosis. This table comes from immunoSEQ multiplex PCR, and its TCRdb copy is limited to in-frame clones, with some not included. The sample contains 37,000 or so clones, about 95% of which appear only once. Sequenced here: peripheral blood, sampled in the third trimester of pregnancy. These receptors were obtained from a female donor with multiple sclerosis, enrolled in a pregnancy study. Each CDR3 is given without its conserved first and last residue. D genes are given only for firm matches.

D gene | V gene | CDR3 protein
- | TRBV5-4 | ASSLGQWQTQY
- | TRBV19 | ASSMVQVPGYT
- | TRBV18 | ASSPETVEQY
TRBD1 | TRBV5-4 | ASSLSPGQVYGYT
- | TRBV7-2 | ASSLGSMNTEAF
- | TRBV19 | ASSMTGLYEQY
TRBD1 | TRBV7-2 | ASSFGGTGNPEAF
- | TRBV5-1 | ASSLGGGNSPLH
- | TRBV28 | ASSLGQENTEAF
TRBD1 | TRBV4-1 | ASSQARTGISYEQY
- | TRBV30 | AWSVFRSSGNTIY
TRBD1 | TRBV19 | ASSMTGLDEQF
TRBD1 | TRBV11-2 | ASSAGTENNQPQH
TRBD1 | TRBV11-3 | ASSSRQGERATQY
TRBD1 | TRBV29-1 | SVEAGTGRNTEAF
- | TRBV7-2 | ASSLGRAEAF
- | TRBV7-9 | ASSLARVANEKLF